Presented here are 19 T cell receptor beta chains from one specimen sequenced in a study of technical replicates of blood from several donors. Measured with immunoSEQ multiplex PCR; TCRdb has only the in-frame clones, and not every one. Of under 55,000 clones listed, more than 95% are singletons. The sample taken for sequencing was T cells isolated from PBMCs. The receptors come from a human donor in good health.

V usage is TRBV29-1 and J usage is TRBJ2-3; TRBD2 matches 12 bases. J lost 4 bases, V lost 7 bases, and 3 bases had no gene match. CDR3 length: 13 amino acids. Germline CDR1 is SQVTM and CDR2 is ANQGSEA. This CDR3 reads CSAGLAGPDTQYF. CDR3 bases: TGCAGCGCTGGACTAGCGGGACCAGATACGCAGTATTTT.

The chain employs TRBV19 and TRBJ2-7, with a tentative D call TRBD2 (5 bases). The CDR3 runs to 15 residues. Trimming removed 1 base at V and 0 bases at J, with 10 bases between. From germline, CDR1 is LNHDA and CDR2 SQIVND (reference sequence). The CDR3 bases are TGTGCCAGTAGTATAGCCGGACTGGCCTCCTACGAGCAGTACTTC. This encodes CASSIAGLASYEQYF.

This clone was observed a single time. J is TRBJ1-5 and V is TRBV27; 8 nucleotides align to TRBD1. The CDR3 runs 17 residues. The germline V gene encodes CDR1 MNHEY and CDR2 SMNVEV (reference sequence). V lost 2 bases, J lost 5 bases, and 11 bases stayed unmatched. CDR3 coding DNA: TGTGCCAGCAGTTTAAGACAGGGGACGGGCGTCGATCAGCCCCAGCATTTT. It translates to CASSLRQGTGVDQPQHF.

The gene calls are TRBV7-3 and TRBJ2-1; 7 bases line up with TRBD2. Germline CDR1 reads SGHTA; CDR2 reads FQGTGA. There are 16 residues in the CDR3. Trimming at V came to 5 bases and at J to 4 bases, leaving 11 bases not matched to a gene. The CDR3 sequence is CASSVHGGSDYNEQFF. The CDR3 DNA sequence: TGTGCCAGCAGCGTCCACGGCGGGAGCGATTACAATGAGCAGTTCTTC.

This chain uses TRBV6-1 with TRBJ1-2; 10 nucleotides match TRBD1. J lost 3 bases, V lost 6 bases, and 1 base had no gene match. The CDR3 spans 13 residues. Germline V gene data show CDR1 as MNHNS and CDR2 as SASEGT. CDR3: CASRTGGDYGYTF. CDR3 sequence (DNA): TGTGCCAGCAGGACAGGGGGCGACTATGGCTACACCTTC.

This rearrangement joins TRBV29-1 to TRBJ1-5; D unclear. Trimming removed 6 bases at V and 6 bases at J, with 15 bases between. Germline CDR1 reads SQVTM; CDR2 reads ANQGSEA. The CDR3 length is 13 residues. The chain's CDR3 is CSVNTFPSQPQHF. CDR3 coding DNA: TGCAGCGTCAACACCTTCCCCAGTCAGCCCCAGCATTTT.

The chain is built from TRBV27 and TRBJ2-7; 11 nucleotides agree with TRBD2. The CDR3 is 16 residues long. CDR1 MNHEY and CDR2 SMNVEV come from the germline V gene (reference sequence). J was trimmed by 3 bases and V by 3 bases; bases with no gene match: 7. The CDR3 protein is CASSFTSGSGNYEQYF. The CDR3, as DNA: TGTGCCAGCAGTTTCACTAGCGGGAGTGGAAACTACGAGCAGTACTTC.

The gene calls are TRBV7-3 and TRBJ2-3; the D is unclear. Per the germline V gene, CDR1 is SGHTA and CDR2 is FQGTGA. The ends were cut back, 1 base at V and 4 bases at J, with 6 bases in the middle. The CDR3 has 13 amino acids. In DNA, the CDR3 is TGTGCCAGCAGCTTAAACACCCCAGATACGCAGTATTTT. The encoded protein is CASSLNTPDTQYF.

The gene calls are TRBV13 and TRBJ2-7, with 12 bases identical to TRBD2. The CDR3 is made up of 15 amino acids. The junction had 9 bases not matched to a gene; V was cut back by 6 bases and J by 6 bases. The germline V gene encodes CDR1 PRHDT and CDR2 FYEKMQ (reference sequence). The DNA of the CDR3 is TGTGCCAGCAGTTCCCGACTAGCGGGAGTTCTCGAGCAGTACTTC. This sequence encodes CASSSRLAGVLEQYF.

Here the CDR3 DNA reads TGTGCCAGCAGCTTAGGAGGGGGAGGGAGAACTGAAGCTTTCTTT. This codes for CASSLGGGGRTEAFF. This sequence joins TRBV7-9 and TRBJ1-1, with TRBD1 as a possible D gene (6 bases). Germline-derived CDR1 and CDR2 are SEHNR and FQNEAQ (reference sequence). This CDR3 spans 15 amino acids. Trimming removed 1 base at V and 5 bases at J, with 14 bases between.

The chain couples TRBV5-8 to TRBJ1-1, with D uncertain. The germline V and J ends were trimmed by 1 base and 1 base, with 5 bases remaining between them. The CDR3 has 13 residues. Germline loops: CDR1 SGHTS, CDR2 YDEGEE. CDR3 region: CASSLLRNTEAFF. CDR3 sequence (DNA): TGTGCCAGCAGCTTGCTCCGGAACACTGAAGCTTTCTTT.

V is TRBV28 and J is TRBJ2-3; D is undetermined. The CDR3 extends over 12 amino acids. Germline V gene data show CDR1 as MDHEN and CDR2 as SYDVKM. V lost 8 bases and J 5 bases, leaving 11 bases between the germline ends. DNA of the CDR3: TGTGCCAGCCGCCGCTCGGGAGATACGCAGTATTTT. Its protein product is CASRRSGDTQYF.

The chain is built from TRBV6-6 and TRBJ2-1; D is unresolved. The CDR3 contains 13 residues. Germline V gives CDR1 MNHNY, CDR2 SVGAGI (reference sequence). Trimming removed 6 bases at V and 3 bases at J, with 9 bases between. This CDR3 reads CASSPTGYNEQFF. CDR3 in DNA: TGTGCCAGCAGCCCGACGGGCTACAATGAGCAGTTCTTC.

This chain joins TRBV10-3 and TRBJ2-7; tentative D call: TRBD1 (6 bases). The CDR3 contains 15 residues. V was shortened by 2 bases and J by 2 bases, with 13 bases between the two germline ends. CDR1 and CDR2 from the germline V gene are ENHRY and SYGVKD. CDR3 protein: CAISEGDTNTYEQYF. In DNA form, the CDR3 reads TGTGCCATCAGTGAGGGGGACACCAACACCTACGAGCAGTACTTC.

CDR3 loop: CASSAGTGGTEAFF. Written as DNA, the CDR3 is TGTGCCAGCTCAGCCGGGACAGGGGGCACTGAAGCTTTCTTT. This sequence joins TRBV18 and TRBJ1-1, with TRBD1 matching over 11 bases. This CDR3 is 14 amino acids long. V trimming: 5 bases; J trimming: 4 bases; junction bases outside the gene matches: 3. CDR1 is KGHSH and CDR2 is LQKENI in the germline V gene. The entire variable domain, with the rest obtained from reference TRBV18 and TRBJ1-1, is as follows: NAGVMQNPRHLVRRRGQEARLRCSPMKGHSHVYWYRQLPEEGLKFMVYLQKENIIDESGMPKERFSAEFPKEGPSILRIQQVVRGDSAAYFCASSAGTGGTEAFFGQGTRLTVV.

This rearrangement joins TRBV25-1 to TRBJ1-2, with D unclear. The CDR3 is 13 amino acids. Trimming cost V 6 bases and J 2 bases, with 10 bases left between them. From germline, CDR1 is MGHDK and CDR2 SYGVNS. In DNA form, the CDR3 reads TGTGCCAGCAGCCCCCCGGGAAACTATGGCTACACCTTC. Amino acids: CASSPPGNYGYTF.

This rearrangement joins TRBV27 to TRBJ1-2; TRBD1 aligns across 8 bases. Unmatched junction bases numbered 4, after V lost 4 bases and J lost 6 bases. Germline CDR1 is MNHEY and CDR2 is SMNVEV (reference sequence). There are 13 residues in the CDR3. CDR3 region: CASSSDRGNGYTF. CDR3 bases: TGTGCCAGCAGTTCCGACAGGGGTAATGGCTACACCTTC.

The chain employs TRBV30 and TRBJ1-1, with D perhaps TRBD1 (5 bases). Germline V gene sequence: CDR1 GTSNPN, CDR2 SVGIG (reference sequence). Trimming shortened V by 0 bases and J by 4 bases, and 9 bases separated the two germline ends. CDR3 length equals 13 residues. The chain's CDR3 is CAWSVARATEAFF. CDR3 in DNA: TGTGCCTGGAGTGTGGCCAGGGCCACTGAAGCTTTCTTT. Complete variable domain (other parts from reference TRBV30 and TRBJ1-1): SQTIHQWPATLVQPVGSPLSLECTVEGTSNPNLYWYRQAAGRGLQLLFYSVGIGQISSEVPQNLSASRPQDRQFILSSKKLLLSDSGFYLCAWSVARATEAFFGQGTRLTVV.

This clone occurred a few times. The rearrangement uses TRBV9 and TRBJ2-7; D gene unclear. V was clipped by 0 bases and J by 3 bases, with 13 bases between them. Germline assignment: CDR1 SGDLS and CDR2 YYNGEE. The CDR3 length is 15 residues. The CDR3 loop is CASSVAVGEIYEQYF. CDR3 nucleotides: TGTGCCAGCAGCGTAGCTGTCGGAGAGATCTACGAGCAGTACTTC.